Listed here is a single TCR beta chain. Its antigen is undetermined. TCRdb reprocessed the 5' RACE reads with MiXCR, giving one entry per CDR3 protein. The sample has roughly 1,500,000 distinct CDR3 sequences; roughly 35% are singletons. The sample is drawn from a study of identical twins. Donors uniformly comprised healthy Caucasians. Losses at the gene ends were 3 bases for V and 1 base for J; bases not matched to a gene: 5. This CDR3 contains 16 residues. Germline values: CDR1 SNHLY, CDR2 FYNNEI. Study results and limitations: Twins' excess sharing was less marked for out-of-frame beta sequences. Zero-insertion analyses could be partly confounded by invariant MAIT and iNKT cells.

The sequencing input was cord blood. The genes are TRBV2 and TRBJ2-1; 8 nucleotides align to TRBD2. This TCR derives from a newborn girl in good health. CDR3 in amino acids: CASSEGTRESYNEQFF. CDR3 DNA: TGTGCCAGCAGTGAGGGGACTAGGGAATCCTACAATGAGCAGTTCTTC.